This T cell receptor (beta chain) was found in a study of blood T cell repertoires in COVID-19. The wider study: Researchers got acute and convalescent COVID-19 samples from the United States, Italy and Spain.

As processed by the authors: Amplified reference gene primers provided the basis for estimating nucleated cell counts. TCRdb's copy holds only in-frame clones and misses some; the assay was immunoSEQ multiplex PCR. V and J calls and clone size are those listed in that table; D and trimming were worked out from the DNA. This table has around 76,000 clones, approximately 80% appearing once. Germline CDR1 is GTSNPN and CDR2 is SVGIG (reference sequence). The CDR3 spans 14 residues. V lost 2 bases, J lost 2 bases, and 3 bases stayed unmatched. The sample comprised peripheral blood. The sequence derives from a woman aged 70-85 years with acute or convalescent COVID-19. The genes are TRBV30 and TRBJ2-7; TRBD2 matches 10 bases. The CDR3 nucleotides are TGTGCCTGGAGTAGAACTAGCGGGGCCTACGAGCAGTACTTC. It codes for CAWSRTSGAYEQYF. The complete variable domain, with remaining parts taken from reference TRBV30 and TRBJ2-7, reads SQTIHQWPATLVQPVGSPLSLECTVEGTSNPNLYWYRQAAGRGLQLLFYSVGIGQISSEVPQNLSASRPQDRQFILSSKKLLLSDSGFYLCAWSRTSGAYEQYFGPGTRLTVT.